This T cell receptor (beta chain) originates from a study of metastatic and nonmetastatic thyroid tumors. Germline V lookup: CDR1 SGHDT, CDR2 YYEEEE. This CDR3 contains 16 residues. The V and J ends lost 1 base and 6 bases, in that order; junction bases with no gene match: 11. This clone was recorded at least ten times. Original handling: Variation in CDR3 across clinicopathological groups served as the basis for constructing a distant-metastasis classifier in papillary thyroid cancer. TCRdb redid the clone calls on the PCR reads using MiXCR. The V and J calls here are based on TCRdb, not the publication. The data contain about 32,000 clones, around 20% of them seen just once; the ten biggest clones take up about 7.6%. The entire patient cohort was treatment-naive prior to thyroid surgery.

Source material: blood. V gene TRBV5-6 combines with J gene TRBJ1-2; 8 bases match TRBD1. This receptor was taken from a female donor with papillary thyroid cancer or a benign thyroid nodule (not recorded which). Some clones in this sample may be carry-over from other donors' samples. For the CDR3, the DNA is TGTGCCAGCAGCTTGAATAAAAGACAGGGGAGGAATGGCTACACCTTC. Encoded protein: CASSLNKRQGRNGYTF.